This T cell receptor beta chain was observed in a study of cytomegalovirus exposure and HLA in healthy donors. Whole-study results and caveats: Reported findings show TCR beta sequences accurately forecast HLA-A and HLA-B alleles in most subjects. In vitro data verified three CMV-associated chains as specific for CMV antigens. The study labeled 180 or so TCR beta chains cytomegalovirus-associated. Donors were assumed by presence/absence analyses to have roughly uniform sequencing depth.

V gave up 3 bases and J gave up 2 bases; unmatched junction bases: 3. CDR1 is LNHDA and CDR2 is SQIVND in the germline V gene (reference sequence). This CDR3 spans 17 amino acids. A word on this clone: Its antigen is unidentified.

It was with 60 Vbeta and 13 Jbeta primers that the PCR ran. The table came from immunoSEQ multiplex PCR; TCRdb's copy has only in-frame clones and leaves some out. The table includes around 150,000 clones, 83% detected once. The clonotype originates from a man aged 50-59 years in good health and CMV-seropositive. The material sequenced was PBMCs. The J gene is TRBJ2-3, the V gene TRBV19; 15 bases align to TRBD2. The CDR3 reads CASSIGLAGGITDTQYF. The DNA for the CDR3 is TGTGCCAGTAGTATTGGACTAGCGGGGGGGATCACAGATACGCAGTATTTT.